Following are 15 T cell receptor beta chains from one sample sequenced in a study of vaccination and CD4 T cells after COVID-19. Once obtained from cultured CD4+ T cells, the DNA was sequenced using the Oncomine TCR Beta short-read assay. TCRdb re-derived calls from the PCR reads in MiXCR, one entry per CDR3 protein. Seen here are 9,500 to 12,000 distinct CDR3 sequences, roughly 24% observed once, and the top ten hold less than 30%. The antigens of these receptors remain unknown. As for treatment: roughly 10-day PBMC culture with coronavirus spike peptide pools or control peptides (ViraFEST assay). Specimen: CD4+ T cells from blood, cultured in vitro, collected after SARS-CoV-2 vaccination. The source is a human donor who had recovered from COVID-19.

Only a few counts were recorded for this clonotype. The chain links TRBV20-1 to TRBJ2-3; 12 bases map to TRBD2. The germline V gene has CDR1 DFQATT and CDR2 SNEGSKA (reference sequence). The trim removed 2 bases at V and 3 bases at J, leaving 9 bases unmatched. This CDR3 contains 17 residues. CDR3 residues: CSARIWGLAGSTDTQYF. In DNA form, the CDR3 reads TGCAGTGCTAGAATTTGGGGACTAGCGGGTTCGACAGATACGCAGTATTTT.

This clonotype ranks as medium-sized. V is TRBV15 and J is TRBJ2-7; no reliable D call. Trimming stripped 0 bases from V and 0 bases from J, with 9 bases between. CDR3 size: 15 residues. CDR1 is LNHNV and CDR2 is YYDKDF in the germline V gene (reference sequence). CDR3 sequence: CATSRDNIYSYEQYF. In nucleotides, the CDR3 is TGTGCCACCAGCAGAGATAACATCTACTCCTACGAGCAGTACTTC. Full variable domain (remainder filled in from reference TRBV15 and TRBJ2-7): DAMVIQNPRYQVTQFGKPVTLSCSQTLNHNVMYWYQQKSSQAPKLLFHYYDKDFNNEADTPDNFQSRRPNTSFCFLDIRSPGLGDTAMYLCATSRDNIYSYEQYFGPGTRLTVT.

The table lists this clonotype with a few counts. The chain joins TRBV7-9 to TRBJ1-1; D is uncertain. Germline CDR1 is SEHNR and CDR2 is FQNEAQ (reference sequence). The length of the CDR3 is 14 residues. V was pared by 1 base and J by 1 base, with 7 bases between. Here the CDR3 DNA reads TGTGCCAGCAGCTTAGGTGGGCAGAACACTGAAGCTTTCTTT. Translating it yields CASSLGGQNTEAFF.

This clonotype appeared a few times. V is TRBV27 and J is TRBJ2-7; D tentatively reads TRBD1 or TRBD2 (5 bases each). The V end was cut by 3 bases, the J end by 4 bases, with 19 bases between. Germline CDR1 and CDR2: MNHEY and SMNVEV (reference sequence). The CDR3 runs to 16 residues. DNA of the CDR3: TGTGCCAGCAGTTTGGTATGGGACCCTCCCTTTTACGAGCAGTACTTC. This encodes CASSLVWDPPFYEQYF.

This chain connects TRBV27 to TRBJ1-5, with D maybe TRBD1 (5 bases). V was pared by 6 bases and J by 3 bases, with 15 bases between. Germline CDR1 MNHEY, CDR2 SMNVEV (reference sequence). CDR3 length equals 15 residues. CDR3 protein: CASSLLGGVNQPQHF. CDR3 DNA sequence: TGTGCCAGCAGCCTTCTTGGGGGGGTCAATCAGCCCCAGCATTTT.

The chain uses TRBV6-2 or TRBV6-3 and TRBJ1-5; D ambiguous. V lost 2 bases and J 6 bases, leaving 11 bases between the germline ends. CDR1 and CDR2 from the germline V gene are MNHEY and SVGEGT. The CDR3 totals 14 residues. The DNA for the CDR3 is TGTGCCAGCAGTTACGGGCCGGTGGGTCAGCCCCAGCATTTT. Its translation is CASSYGPVGQPQHF.

The chain recombines TRBV5-1 with TRBJ1-1, with D unclear. CDR1 SGHRS and CDR2 YFSETQ come from the germline V gene. Trimming left V 4 bases short and J 7 bases short, with 20 bases between. This CDR3 is built from 15 residues. The CDR3 is CASSQLSLGMDEAFF. CDR3 coding DNA: TGCGCCAGCAGCCAGCTGTCCCTGGGGATGGATGAAGCTTTCTTT.

The chain joins TRBV11-2 to TRBJ2-7, with 10 bases matching TRBD1. The CDR3 has 14 amino acids. The germline V gene encodes CDR1 SGHAT and CDR2 FQNNGV. J gave up 4 bases and V 7 bases, and 7 bases lay outside the gene matches. CDR3 sequence reads: CASNPGQGRYEQYF. In DNA form, the CDR3 reads TGTGCCAGCAACCCGGGACAGGGGCGATACGAGCAGTACTTC.

By frequency in the sample, this clonotype is medium-sized (0.01 to 0.1%). V and J are TRBV6-5 and TRBJ1-2; D unresolved. The CDR3 has 13 residues. V was trimmed by 2 bases and J by 2 bases, leaving 6 bases between them. Looked up from germline, CDR1 is MNHEY and CDR2 is SVGAGI. The CDR3 reads CASSYRRNYGYTF. The CDR3 DNA follows: TGTGCCAGCAGTTACCGTCGGAACTATGGCTACACCTTC.

This chain connects TRBV12-3 or TRBV12-4 to TRBJ2-5, with TRBD2 matching 10 bases. The CDR3 has 14 amino acids. The trim removed 3 bases at V and 5 bases at J, leaving 3 bases unmatched. The CDR3 nucleotides read TGTGCCAGCAGTTTGCTAGCGGGAGTGGAGACCCAGTACTTC. Its translation is CASSLLAGVETQYF.

This chain links TRBV20-1 with TRBJ1-3; TRBD1 matches at 10 bases. CDR1 and CDR2 from the germline V gene are DFQATT and SNEGSKA (reference sequence). With V trimmed by 3 bases and J by 0 bases, 8 bases remained unmatched. The CDR3 extends over 17 amino acids. Here the CDR3 DNA reads TGCAGTGCTAGCCCCTGGGACAGGGGCCTCTCTGGAAACACCATATATTTT. This translates into CSASPWDRGLSGNTIYF.

This clonotype has only a few counts. The chain has TRBV11-3 and TRBJ2-7; D is undetermined. The ends were cut back, 5 bases at V and 0 bases at J, with 11 bases in the middle. The CDR3 consists of 14 residues. Germline CDR1 is SGHNT and CDR2 is YENEEA. The CDR3 is CASSPPGSSYEQYF. The DNA of the CDR3 is TGTGCCAGCAGCCCCCCGGGTAGCTCCTACGAGCAGTACTTC.

V is TRBV20-1 and J is TRBJ2-1; 7 bases line up with TRBD1. The V gene's germline CDR1 is DFQATT and CDR2 SNEGSKA (reference sequence). There are 14 residues in the CDR3. The J segment lost 0 bases and the V segment lost 6 bases, leaving 5 bases of the junction unmatched. CDR3 amino acids: CSARRQGSYNEQFF. The CDR3 DNA is TGCAGTGCCCGGAGACAGGGCTCCTACAATGAGCAGTTCTTC.

This clonotype came up once. The rearrangement uses TRBV10-3 and TRBJ1-1, with TRBD1 as a possible D gene (6 bases). The CDR3 loop spans 12 amino acids. Germline CDR1 and CDR2: ENHRY and SYGVKD. The germline V and J ends were trimmed by 6 bases and 10 bases, with 15 bases remaining between them. The CDR3 DNA sequence: TGTGCCATCAGCCCGGACAGTTGGGGAGCTTTCTTT. Its translation: CAISPDSWGAFF.

In DNA, the CDR3 is TGTGCCAGCAGCTTACGACACGGGGCCCCCGCGGAGACCCAGTACTTC. The encoded protein is CASSLRHGAPAETQYF. The chain recombines TRBV7-2 with TRBJ2-5, with D perhaps matching TRBD1 or TRBD2 (5 bases each). V gave up 2 bases and J gave up 5 bases, with 18 bases separating them. Germline V gene lookup returns CDR1 SGHTA and CDR2 FQGNSA. The CDR3 has 16 amino acids.